This is a list of T cell receptor beta chains from one sample in a study of T-cell reconstitution after alpha-beta-depleted transplantation in children. One entry per CDR3 protein, called by TCRdb with MiXCR from the PCR reads. The data show about 480,000 distinct CDR3 sequences, with approximately 12% seen just once and about 6% held by the top ten. Sequenced material: PBMCs from the stem cell graft donor, taken from the stem cell graft. All receptors derive from a human donor who donated a stem cell graft to a child with combined immunodeficiency. Each CDR3 is given with its conserved first and last residue. D genes are given only for firm matches. Clone sizes are given selectively: once, few, many, or a class where the clone is expanded.

CDR3	DNA	V	size	D	J
CASSLVVSGGGYEQYF	TGTGCCAGCAGCTTAGTAGTAAGCGGGGGGGGCTACGAGCAGTACTTC	TRBV7-2	many	TRBD2	TRBJ2-7
CASSFSGGGELFF	TGTGCCAGCAGCTTCTCCGGTGGCGGGGAGCTGTTTTTT	TRBV7-9	NA	NA	TRBJ2-2
CAWSVAGDYEQYF	TGTGCCTGGAGTGTAGCCGGGGACTACGAGCAGTACTTC	TRBV30	NA	NA	TRBJ2-7
CASSLSGRSTQETQYF	TGCGCCAGCAGCTTAAGCGGCCGCTCAACCCAAGAGACCCAGTACTTC	TRBV5-1	NA	NA	TRBJ2-5
CASSMGQDSYEQYF	TGTGCCAGCAGCATGGGACAGGACTCCTACGAGCAGTACTTC	TRBV11-2	NA	TRBD1	TRBJ2-7
CASSHRGWETQYF	TGTGCCAGCAGTCACAGGGGATGGGAGACCCAGTACTTC	TRBV6-5	NA	TRBD1	TRBJ2-5
CASTGRYEQYF	TGTGCCAGCACGGGGCGGTACGAGCAGTACTTC	TRBV6-1	few	NA	TRBJ2-7
CASSLGQLRNTGELFF	TGTGCCAGCAGCTTGGGACAACTGAGGAACACCGGGGAGCTGTTTTTT	TRBV7-2	NA	NA	TRBJ2-2
CASSLVGRDRWGTDTQYF	TGTGCCAGCAGCTTGGTGGGCCGGGACAGGTGGGGCACAGATACGCAGTATTTT	TRBV11-1	NA	TRBD1	TRBJ2-3
CASSLSASRPYAEAFF	TGTGCCAGCAGTTTATCCGCATCGAGGCCATACGCTGAAGCTTTCTTT	TRBV12-3/TRBV12-4	once	NA	TRBJ1-1
CASSHPAGKYNEQFF	TGTGCCAGCAGCCACCCGGCGGGGAAATACAATGAGCAGTTCTTC	TRBV11-2	NA	NA	TRBJ2-1
CASSFLVAALRPQHF	TGTGCCAGCAGTTTTCTCGTTGCAGCACTGAGGCCCCAGCATTTT	TRBV28	NA	NA	TRBJ1-5
CASSKGGSRQPQHF	TGTGCCAGCAGCAAAGGGGGCTCTAGGCAGCCCCAGCATTTT	TRBV28	many	TRBD1	TRBJ1-5
CASRPGVSGGHEQYF	TGTGCCAGCAGACCCGGGGTTAGCGGGGGCCACGAGCAGTACTTC	TRBV4-2	few	TRBD2	TRBJ2-7
CATSGTGSSYNEQFF	TGTGCCACCAGCGGGACAGGGAGCTCCTACAATGAGCAGTTCTTC	TRBV24-1	few	TRBD1	TRBJ2-1
CASRAGGQPQHF	TGTGCCAGCAGAGCGGGAGGTCAGCCCCAGCATTTT	TRBV27	many	NA	TRBJ1-5
CSARDLTYNEQFF	TGCAGTGCTAGAGATCTTACCTACAATGAGCAGTTCTTC	TRBV20-1	many	NA	TRBJ2-1
CASSLWTGGWDEQFF	TGTGCCAGCAGTCTCTGGACAGGGGGTTGGGATGAGCAGTTCTTC	TRBV27	NA	TRBD1	TRBJ2-1
CASSPDRNRPLRWTQYF	TGCGCCAGCAGCCCTGACAGAAATCGACCTCTAAGATGGACCCAGTACTTC	TRBV5-1	few	NA	TRBJ2-5
CASSVEAGYGYTF	TGTGCCAGCAGCGTAGAGGCAGGTTATGGCTACACCTTC	TRBV9	NA	NA	TRBJ1-2
CASSRSRDRGSYNEQFF	TGCGCCAGCAGCCGTAGCCGGGACAGAGGCTCCTACAATGAGCAGTTCTTC	TRBV5-1	many	TRBD1	TRBJ2-1
CASGTGLAGVTDTQYF	TGCGCCAGCGGAACAGGACTAGCGGGGGTTACAGATACGCAGTATTTT	TRBV5-1	few	TRBD2	TRBJ2-3
CASSQLGTGVGNTIYF	TGTGCCAGCAGCCAACTCGGGACAGGGGTCGGAAACACCATATATTTT	TRBV12-3/TRBV12-4	NA	TRBD1	TRBJ1-3